The source of this T cell receptor beta chain is a study of shared clonotypes between healthy human individuals. This clone was recorded a few times. The same CDR3 is also encoded by other DNA sequences in this sample. Naive CD8 populations comprised CD45RO-negative cells positively selected for CCR7, excluding terminally differentiated effector memory CD45RA+ cells. Sequencing was performed with immunoSEQ multiplex PCR; in TCRdb, only in-frame clones are kept and a portion is missing. Of around 2,000,000 clones listed, about 92% were seen once; the top ten hold over 1.5%. The sequenced sample consisted of naive CD8+ T cells from PBMCs. This clonotype was sampled from a man aged 18-30 years in good health. Some clones in this sample may be carry-over from other donors' samples.

The CDR3 protein is CASSFPAGELFF. Here the CDR3 DNA reads TGTGCCAGCAGCTTTCCCGCCGGGGAGCTGTTTTTT. This rearrangement joins TRBV7-9 to TRBJ2-2; D is unresolved. V lost 3 bases and J 6 bases, leaving 5 bases between the germline ends. This CDR3 comprises 12 residues. CDR1 is SEHNR and CDR2 is FQNEAQ in the germline V gene (reference sequence).